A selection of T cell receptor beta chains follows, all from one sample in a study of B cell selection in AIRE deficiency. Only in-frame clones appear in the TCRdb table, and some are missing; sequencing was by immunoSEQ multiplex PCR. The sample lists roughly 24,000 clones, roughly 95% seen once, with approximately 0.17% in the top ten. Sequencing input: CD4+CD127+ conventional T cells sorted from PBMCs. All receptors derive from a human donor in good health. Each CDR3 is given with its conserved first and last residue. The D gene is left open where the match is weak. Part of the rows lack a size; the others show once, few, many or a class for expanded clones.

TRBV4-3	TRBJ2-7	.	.	TGCGCCAGCAGCCAAGATGAGACTCTTTGGCCCTACGAGCAGTACTTC	CASSQDETLWPYEQYF
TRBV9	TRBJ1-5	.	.	TGTGCCAGCAGCGTAGACGGGGGCAATCAGCCCCAGCATTTT	CASSVDGGNQPQHF
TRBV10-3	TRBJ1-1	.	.	TGTGCCACCCTTGAGACGGCACGGAACACTGAAGCTTTCTTT	CATLETARNTEAFF
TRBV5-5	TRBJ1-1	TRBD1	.	TGTGCCAGCAGCTTGGGGGACAGCCTATTCACTGAAGCTTTCTTT	CASSLGDSLFTEAFF
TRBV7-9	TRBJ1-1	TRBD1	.	TGTGCCAGCAGCTTACCTCCGGGACAGATGAACACTGAAGCTTTCTTT	CASSLPPGQMNTEAFF
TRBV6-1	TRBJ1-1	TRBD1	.	TGTGCCAGCAGTGAAACAGGGGGGTCTACTGAAGCTTTCTTT	CASSETGGSTEAFF
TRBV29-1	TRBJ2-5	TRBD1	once	TGCAGCGTGGGGACAGTACAAGAGACCCAGTACTTC	CSVGTVQETQYF
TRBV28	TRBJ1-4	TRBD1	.	TGTGCCAGCAGTTTGGCCGACAGGGGGTCAAGTGAAAAACTGTTTTTT	CASSLADRGSSEKLFF
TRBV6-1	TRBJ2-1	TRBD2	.	TGTGCCAGCAGTGAAGGACTAGCCGATGAGCAGTTCTTC	CASSEGLADEQFF
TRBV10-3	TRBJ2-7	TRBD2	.	TGTGCCATCAGTGAGATCCCGGGACTAGCCAAGGACGAGCAGTACTTC	CAISEIPGLAKDEQYF
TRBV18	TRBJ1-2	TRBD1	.	TGTGCCAGCTCACCCCAGGGGGGACAGGGGAATGGCTACACCTTC	CASSPQGGQGNGYTF
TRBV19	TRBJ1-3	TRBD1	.	TGTGCCAGTAGTACCCCGACAGGGTTGATCGACACCATATATTTT	CASSTPTGLIDTIYF
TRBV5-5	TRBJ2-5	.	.	TGTGCCAGCAGCTCGGCCGAAGAGACCCAGTACTTC	CASSSAEETQYF
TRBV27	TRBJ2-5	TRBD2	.	TGTGCCAGCAGCCGCGGCGGGGGGCCAAAGACCCAGTACTTC	CASSRGGGPKTQYF
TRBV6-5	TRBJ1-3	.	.	TGTGCCAGCAGTTACGGGGCCCCTGGAAACACCATATATTTT	CASSYGAPGNTIYF
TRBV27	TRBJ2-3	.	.	TGTGCCAGCAGGGAGGGGAACACAGATACGCAGTATTTT	CASREGNTDTQYF
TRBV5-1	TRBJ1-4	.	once	TGCGCCAGCGGCAATGGGGGGGTTAATGAAAAACTGTTTTTT	CASGNGGVNEKLFF
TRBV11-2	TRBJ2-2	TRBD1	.	TGTGCCAGCAGTAGAGACGGGACAGGGCCCACCGGGGAGCTGTTTTTT	CASSRDGTGPTGELFF
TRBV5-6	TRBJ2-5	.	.	TGTGCCAGCAGCCTGAATTCGGCCGAGACCCAGTACTTC	CASSLNSAETQYF
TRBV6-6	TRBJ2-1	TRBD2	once	TGTGCCAGCAGTTACGGGACTAGTGGCAATGAGCAGTTCTTC	CASSYGTSGNEQFF
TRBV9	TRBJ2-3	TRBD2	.	TGTGCCAGCAGCCCACGGACTAGCGGGGCCACAGATACGCAGTATTTT	CASSPRTSGATDTQYF
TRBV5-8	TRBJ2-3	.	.	TGTGCCAGCAGCTTGTTCCGACTTGGGACAGATACGCAGTATTTT	CASSLFRLGTDTQYF
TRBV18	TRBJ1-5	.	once	TGTGCCAGCTCACCTGGGGCTAATCAGCCCCAGCATTTT	CASSPGANQPQHF
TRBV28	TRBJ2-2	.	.	.	CASSSSGLAGTGELFF
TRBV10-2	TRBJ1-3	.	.	TGCGCCAGCAGTGAGGACCGCCGCTCTGGAAACACCATATATTTT	CASSEDRRSGNTIYF
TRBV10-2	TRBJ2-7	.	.	TGCGCCAGCAGTGAGACGGGTGTCTACGAGCAGTACTTC	CASSETGVYEQYF
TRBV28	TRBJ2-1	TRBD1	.	TGTGCCAGCACCGGCAACAGGGGAACCTACAATGAGCAGTTCTTC	CASTGNRGTYNEQFF
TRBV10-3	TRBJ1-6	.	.	TGTGCCATCAGTGAACAGTCGAATTCACCCCTCCACTTT	CAISEQSNSPLHF
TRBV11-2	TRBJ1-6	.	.	TGTGCCAGCAGCTTTTCTGGTTCACCCCTCCACTTT	CASSFSGSPLHF
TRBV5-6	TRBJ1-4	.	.	TGTGCCAGCAGCCTTACAGGCGCAACTAATGAAAAACTGTTTTTT	CASSLTGATNEKLFF
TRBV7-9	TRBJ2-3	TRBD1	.	TGTGCCAGCAGCTCTACAGGGGGCATCTCAGATACGCAGTATTTT	CASSSTGGISDTQYF
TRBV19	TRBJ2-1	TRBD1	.	TGTGCCAGTAGTATAGATGGGGACAGACTTTCCTACAATGAGCAGTTCTTC	CASSIDGDRLSYNEQFF
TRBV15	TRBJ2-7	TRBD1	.	TGTGCCACCAGCAGAGCCGGGACAGGGACCAACGAGCAGTACTTC	CATSRAGTGTNEQYF
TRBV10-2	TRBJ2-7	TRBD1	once	TGCGCCAGCAGTGAGAGGACAGGGGCCGAGCAGTACTTC	CASSERTGAEQYF
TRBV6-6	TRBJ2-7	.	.	TGTGCCAGCAGTCCGGACTTTCCAACCGTCTACGAGCAGTACTTC	CASSPDFPTVYEQYF
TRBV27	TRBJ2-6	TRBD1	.	TGTGCCAGCAGTGCGGCCGGGACAGGGGCTGGGGCCAACGTCCTGACTTTC	CASSAAGTGAGANVLTF
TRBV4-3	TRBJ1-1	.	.	TGCGCCAGCAGCCAAGATGAATACACTGAAGCTTTCTTT	CASSQDEYTEAFF
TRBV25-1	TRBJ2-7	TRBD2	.	TGTGCCAGCAGTGAAACTGGTAGAACTAGCGGAAAATCCTACGAGCAGTACTTC	CASSETGRTSGKSYEQYF
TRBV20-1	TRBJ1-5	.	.	TGCAGTGCCAGAGGTCAGCCCCAGCATTTT	CSARGQPQHF
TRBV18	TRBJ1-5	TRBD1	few	TGTGCCAGCTCGCCGACAGGGGCTGATCAGCCCCAGCATTTT	CASSPTGADQPQHF
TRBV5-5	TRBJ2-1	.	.	TGTGCCAGCAGCTCGGACCAGGGAAGCGAGCAGTTCTTC	CASSSDQGSEQFF
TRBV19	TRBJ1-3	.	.	TGTGCCAGTAGTATAGAAGGGCTCTCTGGAAACACCATATATTTT	CASSIEGLSGNTIYF
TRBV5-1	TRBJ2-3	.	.	TGCGCCAGCAGCGCAGGTGGGACGACTAGCACAGATACGCAGTATTTT	CASSAGGTTSTDTQYF
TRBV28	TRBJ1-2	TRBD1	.	TGTGCCAGCAGTTTCGAGGGGGCAAGGTATGGCTACACCTTC	CASSFEGARYGYTF